These 2 T cell receptor beta chains came from one sample sequenced in a study of blood T cell repertoires in COVID-19. Some clones are missing from TCRdb's copy, which holds only in-frame ones; the method was immunoSEQ multiplex PCR. The data show about 130,000 clones, roughly 89% seen once. Sequenced: peripheral blood. The receptor set was obtained from a man aged 55 to 70 with COVID-19, enrolled during active disease.

V gene TRBV6-2 or TRBV6-3 combines with J gene TRBJ1-5, with 8 bases matching TRBD1. The germline gives CDR1 MNHEY, CDR2 SVGEGT. There are 13 residues in the CDR3. Unmatched junction bases numbered 3, after V lost 5 bases and J lost 6 bases. CDR3 nucleotides: TGTGCCAGCAGTCAGGGGGCGGCTCAGCCCCAGCATTTT. It encodes CASSQGAAQPQHF.

The chain joins TRBV9 to TRBJ1-3, with D perhaps matching TRBD1 (6 bases). V shed 3 bases and J shed 3 bases, with 10 bases lying between them. Germline CDR1 SGDLS, CDR2 YYNGEE. This CDR3 has 14 residues. CDR3 in DNA: TGTGCCAGCAGCGCTACAGGGTATGGAAACACCATATATTTT. Amino acids: CASSATGYGNTIYF.